This TCR beta chain originates from a study of cytomegalovirus exposure and HLA in healthy donors. At the level of the study: Earlier work reported 110 million or so unique TCR beta sequences from about 180 million T cells.

Note on this clone: Its antigen remains unidentified.

A multiplex PCR was run with 60 Vbeta primers and 13 Jbeta primers. Libraries were prepared by immunoSEQ multiplex PCR; TCRdb keeps only in-frame clonotypes and omits some of them. The repertoire holds roughly 130,000 clones, roughly 77% seen once, with 5.3% in the top ten. Study-level findings and limits: Through in vitro validation, a few CMV-associated chains were shown to be specific for CMV antigens.

CDR1 is ENHRY, CDR2 SYGVKD, per germline. J lost 3 bases, V lost 4 bases, and 11 bases had no gene match. The CDR3 consists of 16 residues. The source material was PBMCs. The source of this sequence is a man aged 30 to 45 in good health and CMV-seronegative. The rearrangement joins TRBV10-3 to TRBJ2-7; 8 bases are shared with TRBD2. CDR3 nucleotides: TGTGCCATCAGTGGTCGGGGGGGGCACGACAACTACGAGCAGTACTTC. This translates into CAISGRGGHDNYEQYF.